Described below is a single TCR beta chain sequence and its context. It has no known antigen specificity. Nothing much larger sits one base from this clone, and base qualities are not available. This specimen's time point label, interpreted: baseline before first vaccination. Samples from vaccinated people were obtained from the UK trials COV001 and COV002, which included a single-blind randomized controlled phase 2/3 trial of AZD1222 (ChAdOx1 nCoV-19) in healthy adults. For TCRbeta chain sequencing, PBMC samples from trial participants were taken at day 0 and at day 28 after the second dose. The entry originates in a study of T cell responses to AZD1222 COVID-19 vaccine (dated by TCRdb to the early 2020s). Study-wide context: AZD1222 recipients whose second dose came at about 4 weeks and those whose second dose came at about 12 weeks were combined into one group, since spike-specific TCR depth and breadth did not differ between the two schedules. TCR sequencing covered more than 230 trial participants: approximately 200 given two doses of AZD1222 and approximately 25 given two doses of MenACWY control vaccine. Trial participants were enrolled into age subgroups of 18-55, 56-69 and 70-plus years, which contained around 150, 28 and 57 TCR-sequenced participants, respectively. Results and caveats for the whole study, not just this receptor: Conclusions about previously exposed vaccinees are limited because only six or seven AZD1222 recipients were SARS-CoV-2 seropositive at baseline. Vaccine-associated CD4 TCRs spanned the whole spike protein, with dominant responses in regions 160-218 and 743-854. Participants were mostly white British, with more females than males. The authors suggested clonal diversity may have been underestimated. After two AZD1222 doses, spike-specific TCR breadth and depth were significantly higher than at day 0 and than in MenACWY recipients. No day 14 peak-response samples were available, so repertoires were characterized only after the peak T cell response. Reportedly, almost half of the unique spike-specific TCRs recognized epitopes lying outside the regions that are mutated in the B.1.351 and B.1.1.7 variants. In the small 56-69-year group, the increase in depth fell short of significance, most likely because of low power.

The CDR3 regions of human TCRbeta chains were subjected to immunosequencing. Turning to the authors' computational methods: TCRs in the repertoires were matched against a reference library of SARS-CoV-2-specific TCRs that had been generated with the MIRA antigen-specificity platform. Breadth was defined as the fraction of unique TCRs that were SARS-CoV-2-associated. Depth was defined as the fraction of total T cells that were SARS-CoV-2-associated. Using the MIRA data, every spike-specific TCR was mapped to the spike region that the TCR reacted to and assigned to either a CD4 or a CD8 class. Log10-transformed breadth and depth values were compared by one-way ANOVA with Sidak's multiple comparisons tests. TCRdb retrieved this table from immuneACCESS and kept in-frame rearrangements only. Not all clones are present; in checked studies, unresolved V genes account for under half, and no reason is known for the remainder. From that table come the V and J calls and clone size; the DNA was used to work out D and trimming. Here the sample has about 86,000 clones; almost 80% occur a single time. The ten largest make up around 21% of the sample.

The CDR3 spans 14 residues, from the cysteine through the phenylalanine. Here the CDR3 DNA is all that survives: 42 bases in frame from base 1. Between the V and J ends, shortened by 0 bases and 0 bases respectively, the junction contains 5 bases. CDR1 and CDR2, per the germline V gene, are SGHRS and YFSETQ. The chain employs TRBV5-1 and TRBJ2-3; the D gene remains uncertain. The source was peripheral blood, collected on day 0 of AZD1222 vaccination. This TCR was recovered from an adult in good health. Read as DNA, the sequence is TGCGCCAGCAGCTTGGGGCCTAGCACAGATACGCAGTATTTT. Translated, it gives CASSLGPSTDTQYF.